The 29 T cell receptor beta chains below all came from one sample that was sequenced in a study of shared clonotypes between healthy human individuals (dated by TCRdb to 2018 to 2021). Library prep was done by the immunoSEQ multiplex PCR assay. TCRdb limited this immuneACCESS table to in-frame rearrangements with V and J called. A share of clones is missing; checked studies link under half to unresolved V genes, and the rest is unexplained. The sample profile shows around 550,000 clones; about 96% of them were found once. The ten largest clonotypes hold 0.05% to 0.07% of the sample. The sample was naive CD4+ T cells sorted from blood. Taken with the paper, the label for cell subset or site translates to: CD45RA+ positively selected. The receptors shown here come from a young woman in good health.

The chain has TRBV9 and TRBJ2-1, with 7 bases identical to TRBD2. Germline values: CDR1 SGDLS, CDR2 YYNGEE. V lost 3 bases, J lost 2 bases, and 14 bases stayed unmatched. The CDR3 length is 18 residues. The CDR3 here is CASSEGRGSGATYNEQFF. CDR3 nucleotides: TGTGCCAGCAGCGAGGGAAGGGGAAGCGGGGCCACCTACAATGAGCAGTTCTTC.

This chain joins TRBV10-2 and TRBJ2-7; a possible D gene is TRBD2 (7 bases). The germline gives CDR1 WSHSY, CDR2 SAAADI. The ends were cut back, 5 bases at V and 0 bases at J, with 11 bases in the middle. This CDR3 comprises 14 residues. The CDR3 bases are TGCGCCAGCAGTAGGGGGGGGGACTCCTACGAGCAGTACTTC. It is translated as CASSRGGDSYEQYF.

The CDR3 reads CASTPPRGETQYF. The CDR3, as DNA: TGTGCCAGCACCCCCCCGCGTGGGGAGACCCAGTACTTC. The V gene is TRBV28, the J gene TRBJ2-5; D gene ambiguous. CDR3 length equals 13 residues. The germline V gene has CDR1 MDHEN and CDR2 SYDVKM. V lost 7 bases, J lost 5 bases, and 14 bases lay in between.

The rearrangement joins TRBV27 to TRBJ2-7, with 9 bases identical to TRBD1. The CDR3 sequence is 13 residues long. Looked up from germline, CDR1 is MNHEY and CDR2 is SMNVEV (reference sequence). Trimming at V came to 5 bases and at J to 9 bases, leaving 8 bases not matched to a gene. CDR3 amino acids: CASSLLTGGRQYF. The DNA of the CDR3 is TGTGCCAGCAGTCTTTTGACAGGGGGGAGGCAGTACTTC.

The J gene is TRBJ1-2, the V gene TRBV5-6; possible D gene TRBD1, 6 bases. The CDR3 length is 12 residues. Trimming removed 3 bases from V and 7 bases from J, with 10 bases in between. Germline V gene lookup returns CDR1 SGHDT and CDR2 YYEEEE. The CDR3 loop is CASSSAGVGYTF. In DNA form, the CDR3 reads TGTGCCAGCAGCTCGGCAGGGGTTGGCTACACCTTC.

V is TRBV5-1 and J is TRBJ2-5; 11 bases line up with TRBD2. The better agreement between TRBJ2-7 and the DNA end casts doubt on the J call. Germline V gene sequence: CDR1 SGHRS, CDR2 YFSETQ. The CDR3 extends over 15 amino acids. CDR3 protein: CASSLGLAGTYEQYF. In nucleotides, the CDR3 is TGCGCCAGCAGCTTGGGACTAGCGGGGACCTACGAGCAGTACTTC.

The gene calls are TRBV27 and TRBJ2-2; no firm D call. Deletions cut 3 bases from V and 1 base from J, with 6 bases between. The germline V gene encodes CDR1 MNHEY and CDR2 SMNVEV (reference sequence). The CDR3 spans 14 residues. CDR3 residues: CASSLWQNTGELFF. As DNA, the CDR3 is TGTGCCAGCAGTTTGTGGCAGAACACCGGGGAGCTGTTTTTT.

CDR3 residues: CASSLVASWLETTNEKLFF. The CDR3 DNA follows: TGTGCCAGCAGTTTAGTGGCCAGTTGGTTGGAGACAACTAATGAAAAACTGTTTTTT. V usage is TRBV28 and J usage is TRBJ1-4; D ambiguous. The germline CDR1 and CDR2 sequences are MDHEN and SYDVKM. The CDR3 loop spans 19 amino acids. V lost 2 bases to trimming and J lost 0 bases, with 19 bases between them.

The chain combines TRBV27 with TRBJ1-4; perhaps TRBD1 as D (6 bases). This CDR3 is 14 amino acids long. In germline, CDR1 is MNHEY, CDR2 SMNVEV (reference sequence). V lost 10 bases and J lost 7, with 19 bases in between. The chain's CDR3 is CATSLSPRGEKLFF. CDR3 nucleotides: TGTGCCACCTCCCTCTCCCCCAGGGGTGAAAAACTGTTTTTT.

The chain is built from TRBV19 and TRBJ2-5; D is ambiguous. Germline CDR1 is LNHDA and CDR2 is SQIVND (reference sequence). V gave up 3 bases and J gave up 7 bases, with 15 bases separating them. The CDR3 is 14 amino acids. The DNA for the CDR3 is TGTGCCAGTAGTATTGTGACGGAGAGTGCGACCCAGTACTTC. It yields the protein CASSIVTESATQYF.

V gene TRBV6-6 combines with J gene TRBJ2-7; weak D call: TRBD2 (6 bases). The germline V gene has CDR1 MNHNY and CDR2 SVGAGI (reference sequence). This CDR3 comprises 14 residues. V was pared by 5 bases and J by 2 bases, with 13 bases between. The CDR3 is CASSAGTQAYEQYF. DNA for the CDR3: TGTGCCAGCAGTGCCGGGACTCAAGCCTACGAGCAGTACTTC.

This rearrangement joins TRBV19 to TRBJ1-1; TRBD1 is a possible D gene (6 bases). Trimming cost V 6 bases and J 4 bases, with 18 bases left between them. Germline CDR1 is LNHDA and CDR2 is SQIVND (reference sequence). This CDR3 region has 15 residues. This CDR3 is CASSSGGAESTEAFF. In nucleotides, the CDR3 is TGTGCCAGTAGCTCCGGGGGGGCGGAAAGCACTGAAGCTTTCTTT. Based on the CDR3 plus reference TRBV19 and TRBJ1-1, the full variable domain is DGGITQSPKYLFRKEGQNVTLSCEQNLNHDAMYWYRQDPGQGLRLIYYSQIVNDFQKGDIAEGYSVSREKKESFPLTVTSAQKNPTAFYLCASSSGGAESTEAFFGQGTRLTVV.

V usage is TRBV6-1 and J usage is TRBJ2-7; 7 bases align to TRBD1. V dropped 8 bases and J dropped 3; count of bases not matched to a gene: 7. The germline gives CDR1 MNHNS, CDR2 SASEGT. The CDR3 loop spans 13 amino acids. CDR3 amino acids: CASAGTAFYEQYF. In DNA, the CDR3 is TGTGCCAGCGCCGGGACAGCGTTCTACGAGCAGTACTTC.

The rearrangement joins TRBV7-6 to TRBJ1-4; 8 nucleotides line up with TRBD1. Losses at the gene ends were 5 bases for V and 8 bases for J; bases not matched to a gene: 10. Per germline, CDR1 SGHVS and CDR2 FNYEAQ. CDR3 length equals 15 residues. The CDR3 sequence: CASSLRRTGSEKLFF. The CDR3, as DNA: TGTGCCAGCAGCCTCCGGAGGACAGGGAGCGAAAAACTGTTTTTT.

The J gene is TRBJ1-1, the V gene TRBV5-6; TRBD1 agrees at 8 bases. Trimming cost V 2 bases and J 4 bases; bases outside gene matches: 4. The CDR3 runs 14 residues. The germline gives CDR1 SGHDT, CDR2 YYEEEE. CDR3: CASSFQGAPTEAFF. As DNA, the CDR3 is TGTGCCAGCAGCTTTCAGGGGGCGCCCACTGAAGCTTTCTTT.

In this sample, this clone turned up once. The chain has TRBV28 and TRBJ1-2, with TRBD1 matching 11 bases. This CDR3 is built from 16 residues. V was pared by 0 bases and J by 7 bases, with 7 bases of the junction left unmatched. Germline loops: CDR1 MDHEN, CDR2 SYDVKM. CDR3: CASSLWRDRGTSGYTF. Here the CDR3 DNA reads TGTGCCAGCAGTTTATGGAGGGACAGGGGGACTAGTGGCTACACCTTC.

The V call is TRBV4-1, the J call TRBJ2-5; D may be TRBD2 (5 bases). The tail of the sequence fits TRBJ2-7 better, so the J call may be wrong. Germline CDR1 is MGHRA and CDR2 is YSYEKL. The CDR3 covers 15 residues. This chain's CDR3 is CASSQEEQRFYEQYF. The CDR3 DNA follows: TGCGCCAGCAGCCAAGAAGAACAGCGGTTCTACGAGCAGTACTTC.

The genes are TRBV25-1 and TRBJ1-6, with 8 bases fitting TRBD1. Trimming removed 3 bases from V and 7 bases from J; junction bases left unmatched: 5. The CDR3 has 15 residues. Germline CDR1 reads MGHDK; CDR2 reads SYGVNS. The CDR3 DNA reads TGTGCCAGCAGTGATGATACAGGGGGGAATTCACCCCTCCACTTT. Translation: CASSDDTGGNSPLHF.

The chain has TRBV5-1 and TRBJ2-7, with D unclear. V was cut by 3 bases and J by 3 bases, with 10 bases left in between. This CDR3 comprises 13 residues. Germline-derived CDR1 and CDR2 are SGHRS and YFSETQ. CDR3 sequence reads: CASSSPSLYEQYF. The CDR3 DNA is TGCGCCAGCAGCTCCCCAAGCCTCTACGAGCAGTACTTC. Using reference TRBV5-1 and TRBJ2-7 for the parts outside the CDR3, the full variable domain is KAGVTQTPRYLIKTRGQQVTLSCSPISGHRSVSWYQQTPGQGLQFLFEYFSETQRNKGNFPGRFSGRQFSNSRSEMNVSTLELGDSALYLCASSSPSLYEQYFGPGTRLTVT.

The chain has TRBV27 and TRBJ2-3, with D maybe TRBD1 (6 bases). Germline lookup yields CDR1 MNHEY and CDR2 SMNVEV (reference sequence). This CDR3 spans 16 amino acids. V lost 1 base to trimming and J lost 0 bases, with 11 bases between them. DNA for the CDR3: TGTGCCAGCAGTTTATTAGGGCAGGGGAGCACAGATACGCAGTATTTT. Protein product: CASSLLGQGSTDTQYF.

The chain combines TRBV11-2 with TRBJ2-1, with D hard to call. The V end was cut by 5 bases, the J end by 3 bases, with 5 bases between. Germline V CDR1 and CDR2: SGHAT, FQNNGV. The CDR3 runs to 12 residues. This CDR3 reads CASSVYYNEQFF. The CDR3 nucleotides are TGTGCCAGCAGCGTCTACTACAATGAGCAGTTCTTC.

This sequence joins TRBV28 and TRBJ2-3; 9 nucleotides agree with TRBD2. The CDR3 runs 17 residues. Germline V gives CDR1 MDHEN, CDR2 SYDVKM. V shed 5 bases and J 0 bases; nucleotides not matched to a gene: 9. CDR3 amino acids: CASSEAVRGGSTDTQYF. As DNA, the CDR3 is TGTGCCAGCAGTGAGGCCGTGCGGGGGGGGAGCACAGATACGCAGTATTTT.

The chain has TRBV30 and TRBJ1-4; 10 nucleotides agree with TRBD1. Germline V gene sequence: CDR1 GTSNPN, CDR2 SVGIG (reference sequence). The junction had 10 bases not matched to a gene; V was cut back by 5 bases and J by 10 bases. The CDR3 length is 14 residues. The DNA for the CDR3 is TGTGCCTGGGGTACCGGGACAGGGGCGGTAAAACTGTTTTTT. Translation gives CAWGTGTGAVKLFF.

The CDR3 is CASSGGFWEKLFF. CDR3 bases: TGTGCCAGCAGTGGAGGCTTTTGGGAAAAACTGTTTTTT. The chain employs TRBV2 and TRBJ1-4; D is unclear. The CDR3 totals 13 residues. Germline lookup yields CDR1 SNHLY and CDR2 FYNNEI. Trimming cost V 4 bases and J 8 bases, with 11 bases left between them.

The V call is TRBV6-1, the J call TRBJ2-1; D gene uncertain. Between the trimmed V and J ends, which lost 6 bases and 3 bases, there was a span of 15 bases. The CDR3 is made up of 15 amino acids. Looked up from germline, CDR1 is MNHNS and CDR2 is SASEGT. The CDR3, as DNA: TGTGCCAGCAGGGTCCCCGTAGGCCACTACAATGAGCAGTTCTTC. This gives the protein CASRVPVGHYNEQFF.

The chain couples TRBV7-6 to TRBJ1-1; D is perhaps TRBD1 (5 bases). The germline gives CDR1 SGHVS, CDR2 FNYEAQ. The CDR3 has 12 residues. The V and J ends lost 4 bases and 8 bases respectively, with 11 bases between them. The CDR3 sequence: CASSSPGTEAFF. The CDR3 nucleotides are TGTGCCAGCAGCTCACCCGGGACCGAAGCTTTCTTT.

V gene TRBV21-1 combines with J gene TRBJ2-7; the table calls TRBD2, which could not be checked here. TRBV21-1 is a recognized pseudogene. The CDR3 length is 16 residues. CDR3: CASSKGLPAGLCEQYF. The CDR3 region has the DNA TGTGCCAGCAGCAAAGGTCTCCCAGCGGGATTATGCGAGCAGTACTTC.

The chain has TRBV11-2 and TRBJ2-2, with TRBD1 matching over 9 bases. CDR1 and CDR2 (germline): SGHAT, FQNNGV. Trimming at V came to 4 bases and at J to 7 bases, leaving 10 bases not matched to a gene. CDR3 length: 16 residues. CDR3 in DNA: TGTGCCAGCAGCTATCAAACAGGGGGCTCTGGCGGGGAGCTGTTTTTT. Its protein is CASSYQTGGSGGELFF. Drawing the rest from reference TRBV11-2 and TRBJ2-2, the complete variable domain is EAGVAQSPRYKIIEKRQSVAFWCNPISGHATLYWYQQILGQGPKLLIQFQNNGVVDDSQLPKDRFSAERLKGVDSTLKIQPAKLEDSAVYLCASSYQTGGSGGELFFGEGSRLTVL.

V is TRBV10-3 and J is TRBJ1-2; no reliable D call. V lost 6 bases, J lost 6 bases, and 14 bases lay in between. This CDR3 region has 13 residues. In germline, CDR1 is ENHRY, CDR2 SYGVKD. In DNA form, the CDR3 reads TGTGCCATCAGCCCGGACGGACTCCATGGCTACACCTTC. This translates into CAISPDGLHGYTF.